This TCR beta chain derives from a study of T cells in Graves' hyperthyroidism and ophthalmopathy. This clonotype was seen ten or more times. Its antigen is undetermined. General study findings and limits: Peripheral blood also featured most of the thyroid clonotypes expanded above 0.001.

Trimming stripped 4 bases from V and 4 bases from J, with 19 bases between. CDR1 and CDR2 from the germline V gene are LGHDT and YNNKEL (reference sequence). This CDR3 has 16 amino acids. Patients between 18 and 65 years old had hyperthyroidism, newly diagnosed and lasting under 2 months. RNA transcripts yielded amplified TCR beta CDR3 regions. A set of HTBI primers served as the primers for a first-round RT-PCR of the TCR CDR3. TCRdb called the multiplex PCR reads again in MiXCR, with one record for every CDR3 protein. This table holds fewer than 350,000 distinct CDR3 sequences, roughly 15% found once.

The sequenced material came from blood. This clonotype originated in a woman between 45 and 60 years old with Graves' hyperthyroidism that later progressed to Graves' ophthalmopathy. The V call is TRBV3-1, the J call TRBJ2-5; tentatively, D is TRBD1 (5 bases). Here the CDR3 reads CASSPPGFVRGETQYF. In DNA, the CDR3 is TGTGCCAGCAGCCCTCCAGGGTTTGTAAGAGGAGAGACCCAGTACTTC.